This TCR beta chain was captured by sequencing in a study of blood T cell repertoires in COVID-19. Study overall: Acute and convalescent COVID-19 samples came from the United States, Italy and Spain.

In the authors' workflow: Estimated nucleated cell counts came from reference gene primer amplification. TCRdb's table, derived via immunoSEQ multiplex PCR, lists solely in-frame clones and lacks some. Clonal size and the V and J genes are those of that table, whereas D and trimming came from the DNA. The sample carries about 140,000 clones, 80% to 90% recorded once. The length of the CDR3 is 17 residues. The rearrangement links TRBV21-1 to TRBJ2-2; the table calls TRBD2, which could not be checked here. TRBV21-1 is an annotated pseudogene. Sequenced sample: peripheral blood. The sequence came from a man aged 60-69 years with active or convalescent COVID-19. CDR3 sequence (DNA): TGTGCCAGCAGCAAAGGGGTAGGAGGGTCTAACACCGGGGAGCTGTTTTTT. It yields the protein CASSKGVGGSNTGELFF.